This TCR beta chain came from a study of blood T cells in healthy people across ages. Together with a sample-barcoded 5' primer, a J-beta primer mix was included in a second PCR lasting roughly 6 to 12 cycles. Via MiXCR, TCRdb re-called the 5' RACE reads, giving one row per CDR3 protein. The repertoire holds hundreds of thousands of distinct CDR3 sequences, with roughly 30% as singletons. The CDR3 has 14 residues. V was clipped by 3 bases and J by 2 bases, with 8 bases between them. CDR1 MNHEY and CDR2 SMNVEV come from the germline V gene (reference sequence). This clonotype appeared many times. The sample comprised blood. The clonotype comes from a woman of 80 years or more in good health. This chain links TRBV27 with TRBJ1-5, with TRBD1 as a possible D gene (5 bases). The CDR3 here is CASSFRRGNQPQHF. CDR3 DNA sequence: TGTGCCAGCAGTTTTCGCAGGGGCAATCAGCCCCAGCATTTT.